These 7 T cell receptor beta chains came from one sample sequenced in a study of radiotherapy plus CTLA-4 blockade in lung cancer. Sequencing used immunoSEQ multiplex PCR; TCRdb keeps in-frame clones, though not all of them. The data contain about 110,000 clones, 85% of them singletons. Sequenced material: peripheral blood, taken from a patient treated with radiotherapy plus ipilimumab. The receptors were gathered from a human donor with non-small cell lung cancer that progressed on radiotherapy plus ipilimumab. Some clones in this sample may be carry-over from other donors' samples.

This clone was seen just once. The chain links TRBV6-1 to TRBJ1-5; D is unclear. V lost 5 bases, J lost 7 bases, and 12 bases lay in between. The CDR3 length is 13 residues. Per germline, CDR1 MNHNS and CDR2 SASEGT. The CDR3 reads CASSSLNDQPQHF. CDR3 coding DNA: TGTGCCAGCAGTTCCTTAAACGACCAGCCCCAGCATTTT.

The rearrangement uses TRBV12-5 and TRBJ2-5; unclear D gene. The CDR3 loop spans 13 amino acids. Deletions cut 1 base from V and 1 base from J, with 4 bases between. Germline CDR1 is LGHNT and CDR2 is FRNRAP. The CDR3 protein is CASGLGTQETQYF. CDR3 nucleotide sequence: TGTGCTAGTGGTTTGGGAACCCAAGAGACCCAGTACTTC.

This clone was found a few times. The gene calls are TRBV10-3 and TRBJ2-3; 8 positions match TRBD2. V lost 4 bases, J lost 1 base, and 7 bases stayed unmatched. CDR3 length: 16 amino acids. Germline CDR1 reads ENHRY; CDR2 reads SYGVKD. The CDR3 loop is CAISAGISGGTDTQYF. CDR3 in DNA: TGTGCCATCAGTGCGGGGATTAGCGGGGGCACAGATACGCAGTATTTT.

CDR3 in amino acids: CASSFRDRAEAFF. The CDR3 DNA reads TGCGCCAGCAGCTTTAGGGACAGGGCTGAAGCTTTCTTT. This chain links TRBV5-1 with TRBJ1-1, with 9 nucleotides matching TRBD1. The CDR3 has 13 amino acids. Germline loops: CDR1 SGHRS, CDR2 YFSETQ. Trimming at V came to 2 bases and at J to 6 bases, leaving 2 bases not matched to a gene.

V and J are TRBV5-1 and TRBJ1-4; D might be TRBD1 (5 bases). V lost 5 bases, J lost 7 bases, and 21 bases lay in between. The CDR3 has 16 residues. Germline assignment: CDR1 SGHRS and CDR2 YFSETQ. CDR3 in amino acids: CASSQVAQGFGEKLFF. The CDR3 DNA is TGCGCCAGCAGTCAAGTTGCCCAGGGCTTTGGTGAAAAACTGTTTTTT.

The J gene is TRBJ1-2, the V gene TRBV9; 7 bases map to TRBD1. Per germline, CDR1 SGDLS and CDR2 YYNGEE. The CDR3 has 12 amino acids. V dropped 3 bases and J dropped 14; count of bases not matched to a gene: 10. The CDR3 nucleotides read TGTGCCAGCAGCGGGGACGACAGGGTATGGACCTTC. This gives the protein CASSGDDRVWTF.

The chain is built from TRBV11-2 and TRBJ1-4, with D unclear. The CDR3 totals 14 residues. The germline V gene encodes CDR1 SGHAT and CDR2 FQNNGV. V lost 5 bases to trimming and J lost 8 bases, with 15 bases between them. The CDR3 here is CASSANRYGEKLFF. CDR3 bases: TGTGCCAGCAGCGCCAACCGGTATGGCGAAAAACTGTTTTTT.